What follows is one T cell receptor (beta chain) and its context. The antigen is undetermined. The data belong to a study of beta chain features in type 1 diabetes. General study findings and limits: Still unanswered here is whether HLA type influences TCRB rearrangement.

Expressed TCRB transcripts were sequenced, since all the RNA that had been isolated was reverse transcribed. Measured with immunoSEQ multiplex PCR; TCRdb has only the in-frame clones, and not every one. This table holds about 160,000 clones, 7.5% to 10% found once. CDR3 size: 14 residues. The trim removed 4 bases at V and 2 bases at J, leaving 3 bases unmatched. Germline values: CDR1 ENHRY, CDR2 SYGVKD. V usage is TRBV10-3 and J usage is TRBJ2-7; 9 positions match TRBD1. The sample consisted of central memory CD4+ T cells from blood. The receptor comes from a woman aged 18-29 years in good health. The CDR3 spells CAISGDRGTYEQYF. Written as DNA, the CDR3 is TGTGCCATCAGTGGTGACAGGGGGACCTACGAGCAGTACTTC.